The 12 T cell receptor beta chains presented below share a single source sample, sequenced in a study of CD8 T cells in ankylosing spondylitis. Whole-study results and caveats: Ankylosing spondylitis blood appeared to be characterized by a TCR beta motif of under ten highly homologous variants.

Their recognized antigens are unknown. TCRdb called the 5' RACE reads again in MiXCR, with one record for every CDR3 protein. The sample shows approximately 520,000 distinct CDR3 sequences, about 5% of them seen only once. Source material: blood, either unsorted or a sorted T cell fraction (not recorded which). Receptor source: a male donor with ankylosing spondylitis.

The chain employs TRBV20-1 and TRBJ2-3; 8 positions match TRBD1. Germline assignment: CDR1 DFQATT and CDR2 SNEGSKA (reference sequence). The V and J ends lost 5 bases and 6 bases, in that order; junction bases with no gene match: 13. The CDR3 contains 15 residues. CDR3 loop: CSAQYGTGGSDTQYF. The CDR3 DNA is TGCAGTGCTCAGTACGGGACAGGAGGGTCGGATACGCAGTATTTT.

This clonotype was counted many times. The V gene is TRBV2, the J gene TRBJ1-2, with D perhaps TRBD1 (5 bases). Trimming took off 2 bases at V and 6 bases at J, with 10 bases between the two ends. The CDR3 spans 13 residues. CDR1 and CDR2 (germline): SNHLY, FYNNEI. The chain's CDR3 is CASSEQGYHGYTF. In DNA form, the CDR3 reads TGTGCCAGCAGTGAACAGGGTTATCATGGCTACACCTTC. The full variable domain, rest sourced from reference TRBV2 and TRBJ1-2, is EPEVTQTPSHQVTQMGQEVILRCVPISNHLYFYWYRQILGQKVEFLVSFYNNEISEKSEIFDDQFSVERPDGSNFTLKIRSTKLEDSAMYFCASSEQGYHGYTFGSGTRLTVV.

The rearrangement links TRBV3-1 to TRBJ2-1; D remains ambiguous. This CDR3 is built from 13 residues. The ends were cut back, 4 bases at V and 6 bases at J, with 10 bases in the middle. Germline CDR1 LGHDT, CDR2 YNNKEL (reference sequence). Here the CDR3 DNA reads TGTGCCAGCAGCCGGGTACTAAGCAATGAGCAGTTCTTC. Protein: CASSRVLSNEQFF.

This clonotype was counted ten times or more. The chain has TRBV9 and TRBJ1-4; the D gene is possibly TRBD1 (6 bases). With 0 bases removed from V and 7 bases from J, the gap between germline ends came to 13 bases. This CDR3 is built from 15 residues. Per germline, CDR1 SGDLS and CDR2 YYNGEE. CDR3 sequence: CASSVETGRGEKLFF. Here the CDR3 DNA reads TGTGCCAGCAGCGTAGAGACAGGAAGGGGTGAAAAACTGTTTTTT. The full variable domain, with the rest looked up from reference TRBV9 and TRBJ1-4, is DSGVTQTPKHLITATGQRVTLRCSPRSGDLSVYWYQQSLDQGLQFLIQYYNGEERAKGNILERFSAQQFPDLHSELNLSSLELGDSALYFCASSVETGRGEKLFFGSGTQLSVL.

This clonotype was seen many times. V gene TRBV6-2 or TRBV6-3 combines with J gene TRBJ1-5; 7 nucleotides line up with TRBD1. Germline assignment: CDR1 MNHEY and CDR2 SVGEGT. J gave up 1 base and V 4 bases, and 4 bases lay outside the gene matches. The CDR3 loop spans 15 amino acids. The CDR3 loop reads CASSSTGRSNQPQHF. For the CDR3, the DNA is TGTGCCAGCAGTTCGACAGGGCGAAGCAATCAGCCCCAGCATTTT.

At least ten counts were recorded for this clonotype. This rearrangement joins TRBV3-1 to TRBJ1-5; D is perhaps TRBD1 (6 bases). This CDR3 is 15 amino acids long. Trimming shortened V by 2 bases and J by 7 bases, and 15 bases separated the two germline ends. Germline loops: CDR1 LGHDT, CDR2 YNNKEL (reference sequence). CDR3 bases: TGTGCCAGCAGCCAATTCACAGGGACGGGACAGCCCCAGCATTTT. Translating gives CASSQFTGTGQPQHF.

V and J are TRBV2 and TRBJ2-1, with 12 bases identical to TRBD2. Germline CDR1 is SNHLY and CDR2 is FYNNEI. V was pared by 2 bases and J by 10 bases, with 9 bases of the junction left unmatched. CDR3 length: 16 residues. CDR3 residues: CASSEPLAGGSYEQFF. In DNA form, the CDR3 reads TGTGCCAGCAGTGAACCACTAGCGGGGGGCTCCTACGAGCAGTTCTTC.

This clonotype was detected many times. The gene calls are TRBV20-1 and TRBJ2-3; TRBD2 matches at 9 bases. Germline V gene lookup returns CDR1 DFQATT and CDR2 SNEGSKA (reference sequence). J lost 5 bases, V lost 0 bases, and 9 bases had no gene match. The CDR3 spans 16 residues. This chain's CDR3 is CSAREMWRGGVDTQYF. The CDR3 coding sequence is TGCAGTGCTAGAGAGATGTGGCGGGGGGGCGTAGATACGCAGTATTTT.

This clonotype was counted many times. The rearrangement links TRBV10-3 to TRBJ1-2, with D unclear. This CDR3 has 15 amino acids. Germline V CDR1 and CDR2: ENHRY, SYGVKD. The V end lost 0 bases, the J end lost 2 bases, and 10 bases lay between the germline ends. This CDR3 is CAISESRETNYGYTF. CDR3 sequence (DNA): TGTGCCATCAGTGAGTCGCGTGAGACGAACTATGGCTACACCTTC.

The sample holds a few counts of this clonotype. The J gene is TRBJ1-2, the V gene TRBV6-1, with D unclear. The CDR3 totals 13 residues. Trimming removed 2 bases at V and 7 bases at J, with 11 bases between. From germline, CDR1 is MNHNS and CDR2 SASEGT. CDR3 DNA sequence: TGTGCCAGCAGTGAAAATTATATGGGTGGCTACACCTTC. Translated, it gives CASSENYMGGYTF.

This clonotype showed up just a few times. The rearrangement joins TRBV11-2 to TRBJ2-1; the D gene is possibly TRBD2 (6 bases). The germline V gene encodes CDR1 SGHAT and CDR2 FQNNGV. The CDR3 has 20 amino acids. The ends were cut back, 3 bases at V and 0 bases at J, with 24 bases in the middle. DNA for the CDR3: TGTGCCAGCAGCTTCCAATCGGCGGGAATCCGGGAAGACTCCTACAATGAGCAGTTCTTC. Translated: CASSFQSAGIREDSYNEQFF. The whole variable domain, filled in from reference TRBV11-2 and TRBJ2-1, reads EAGVAQSPRYKIIEKRQSVAFWCNPISGHATLYWYQQILGQGPKLLIQFQNNGVVDDSQLPKDRFSAERLKGVDSTLKIQPAKLEDSAVYLCASSFQSAGIREDSYNEQFFGPGTRLTVL.

This clonotype was observed at least ten times. The chain uses TRBV30 and TRBJ2-1, with 11 bases lining up with TRBD2. Trimming removed 3 bases from V and 6 bases from J; junction bases left unmatched: 4. Germline V CDR1 and CDR2: GTSNPN, SVGIG (reference sequence). This CDR3 spans 14 amino acids. In DNA, the CDR3 is TGTGCCTGGAGACTAGCGGGAGCGGCCAATGAGCAGTTCTTC. Translating gives CAWRLAGAANEQFF.